This T cell receptor (beta chain) came from a study of T cell repertoires in cytomegalovirus infection. Study as a whole: Both a matching HLA type and CMV infection were indicated by public TCR beta signatures.

TCRdb reanalysed the reads using MiXCR and keeps one entry per CDR3 protein. The sample carries hundreds of thousands of distinct CDR3 sequences, roughly 15% recorded once. Per germline, CDR1 SGHRS and CDR2 YFSETQ. V shed 5 bases and J 0 bases; nucleotides not matched to a gene: 3. This CDR3 region has 15 residues. Concerning this clonotype: The antigen remains undetermined.

Study-level points and caveats: Summed frequency of public TCR beta families distinguished CMV carriers with the relevant HLA. CMV-specific HLA-C-restricted TCR beta clonotypes dominated the ex vivo response.

The sample consisted of PBMCs. V usage is TRBV5-1 and J usage is TRBJ2-2; TRBD1 matches 8 bases. The source of this sequence is a human donor in good health (CMV status not recorded). Some clones in this sample may be carry-over from other donors' samples. CDR3 sequence reads: CASRAGGANTGELFF. CDR3 nucleotide sequence: TGCGCCAGCAGAGCAGGGGGCGCGAACACCGGGGAGCTGTTTTTT.